Included here is one TCR beta chain sequence, with context. The antigen is undetermined. Some clones are missing from TCRdb's copy, which holds only in-frame ones; the method was immunoSEQ multiplex PCR. The table includes 300,000 to 400,000 clones, 85% to 90% detected once. The data are from a study of Ad26.COV2.S vaccination and SARS-CoV-2 variants. The wider study: Administration of Ad26.COV2.S was intramuscular, either once or twice 56 days apart. Overall study findings and caveats: Vaccinees reportedly had broad spike-specific CD8+ and CD4+ T cell responses. Recipients given vaccine exceeded placebo recipients in spike-specific TCR breadth.

Trimming removed 4 bases at V and 3 bases at J, with 12 bases between. The CDR3 extends over 14 amino acids. Germline V gene data show CDR1 as MNHEY and CDR2 as SMNVEV (reference sequence). Documented treatment: roughly 19 received Ad26.COV2.S at low or high dose, single or two shots; 5 received placebo; per-sample allocation not given. Day 63 after the first vaccine or placebo injection was the time point for sampling. Donation was by an adult aged 18-55 years who was in Boston. V and J are TRBV27 and TRBJ1-1; D perhaps matches TRBD1 (5 bases). This TCR was recovered from a person aged 18-65 years who received the Ad26.COV2.S COVID-19 vaccine or a placebo. The specimen comprised peripheral blood, sampled in a trial of Ad26.COV2.S vaccine versus placebo. CDR3 nucleotide sequence: TGTGCCAGCAGTTCCGGGGCAACCCACACTGAAGCTTTCTTT. It yields the protein CASSSGATHTEAFF.